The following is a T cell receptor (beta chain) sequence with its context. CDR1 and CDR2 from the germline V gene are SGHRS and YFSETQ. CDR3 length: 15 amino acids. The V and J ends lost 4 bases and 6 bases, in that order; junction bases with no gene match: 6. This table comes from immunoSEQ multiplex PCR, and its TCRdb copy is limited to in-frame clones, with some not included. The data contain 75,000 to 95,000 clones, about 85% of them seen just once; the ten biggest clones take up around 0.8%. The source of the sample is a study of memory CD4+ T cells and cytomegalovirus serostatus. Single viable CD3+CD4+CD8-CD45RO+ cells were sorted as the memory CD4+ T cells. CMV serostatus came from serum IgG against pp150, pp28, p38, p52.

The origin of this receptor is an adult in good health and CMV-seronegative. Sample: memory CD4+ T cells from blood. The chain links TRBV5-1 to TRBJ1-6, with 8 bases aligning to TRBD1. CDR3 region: CASSEDRVGNSPLHF. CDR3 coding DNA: TGCGCCAGCAGCGAGGACAGGGTCGGTAATTCACCCCTCCACTTT.